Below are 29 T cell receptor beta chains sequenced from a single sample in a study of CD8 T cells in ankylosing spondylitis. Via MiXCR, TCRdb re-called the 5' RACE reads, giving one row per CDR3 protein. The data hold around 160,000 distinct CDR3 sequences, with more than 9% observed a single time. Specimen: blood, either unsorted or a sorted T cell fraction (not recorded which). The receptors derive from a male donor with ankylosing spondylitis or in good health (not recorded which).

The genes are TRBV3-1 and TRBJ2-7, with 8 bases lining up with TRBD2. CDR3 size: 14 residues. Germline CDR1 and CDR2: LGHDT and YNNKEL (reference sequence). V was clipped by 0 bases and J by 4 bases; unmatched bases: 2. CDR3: CASSQEGLAYEQYF. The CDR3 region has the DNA TGTGCCAGCAGCCAAGAAGGACTAGCTTACGAGCAGTACTTC.

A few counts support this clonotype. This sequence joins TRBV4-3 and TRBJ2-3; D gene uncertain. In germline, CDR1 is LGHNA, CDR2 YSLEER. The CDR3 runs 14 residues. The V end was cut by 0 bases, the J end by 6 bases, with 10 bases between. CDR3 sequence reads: CASSQDTPWDTQYF. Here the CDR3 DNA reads TGCGCCAGCAGCCAAGATACCCCCTGGGATACGCAGTATTTT.

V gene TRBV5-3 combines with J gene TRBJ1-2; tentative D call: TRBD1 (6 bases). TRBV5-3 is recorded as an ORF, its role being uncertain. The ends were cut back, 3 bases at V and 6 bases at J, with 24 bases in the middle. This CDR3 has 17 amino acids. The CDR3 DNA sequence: TGTGCCAGAAGCTCCCACCTTTTCGACCAGGGGACGGATGGCTACACCTTC. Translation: CARSSHLFDQGTDGYTF.

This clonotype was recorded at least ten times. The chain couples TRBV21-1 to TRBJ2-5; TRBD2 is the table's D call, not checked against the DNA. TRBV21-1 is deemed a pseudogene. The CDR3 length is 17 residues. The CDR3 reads CASSGGRVRRVKETQYF. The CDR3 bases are TGTGCCAGCTCCGGAGGGAGGGTTAGGAGGGTCAAAGAGACCCAGTACTTC.

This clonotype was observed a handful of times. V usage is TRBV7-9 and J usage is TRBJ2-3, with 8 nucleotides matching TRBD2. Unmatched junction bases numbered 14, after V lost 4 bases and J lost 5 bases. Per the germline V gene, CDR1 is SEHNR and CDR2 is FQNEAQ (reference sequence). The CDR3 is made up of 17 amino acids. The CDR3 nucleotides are TGTGCCAGCAGCTCCCCCCGGGCAGCGGGGGCGGTAGATACGCAGTATTTT. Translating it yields CASSSPRAAGAVDTQYF.

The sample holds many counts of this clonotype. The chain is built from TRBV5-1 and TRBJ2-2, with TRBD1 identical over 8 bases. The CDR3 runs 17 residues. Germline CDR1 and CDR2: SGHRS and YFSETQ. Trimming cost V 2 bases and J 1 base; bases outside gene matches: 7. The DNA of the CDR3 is TGCGCCAGCAGCTTTGCTCCGGGACAGGAGAACACCGGGGAGCTGTTTTTT. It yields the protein CASSFAPGQENTGELFF.

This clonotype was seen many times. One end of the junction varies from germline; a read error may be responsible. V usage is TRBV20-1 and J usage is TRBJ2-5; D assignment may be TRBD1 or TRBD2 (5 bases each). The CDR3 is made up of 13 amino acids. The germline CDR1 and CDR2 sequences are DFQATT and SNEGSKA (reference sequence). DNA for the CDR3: TGCAGTACTAGTGGTCAGGGAGAGGAGACCCAGTACTTC. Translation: CSTSGQGEETQYF.

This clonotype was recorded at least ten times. The CDR3 is CASSLDQPANYGYTF. The CDR3 DNA is TGCGCCAGCAGCTTGGATCAGCCAGCTAACTATGGCTACACCTTC. The chain is built from TRBV5-1 and TRBJ1-2; D remains unclear. The CDR3 has 15 amino acids. V shed 0 bases and J shed 0 bases, with 9 bases lying between them. From germline, CDR1 is SGHRS and CDR2 YFSETQ.

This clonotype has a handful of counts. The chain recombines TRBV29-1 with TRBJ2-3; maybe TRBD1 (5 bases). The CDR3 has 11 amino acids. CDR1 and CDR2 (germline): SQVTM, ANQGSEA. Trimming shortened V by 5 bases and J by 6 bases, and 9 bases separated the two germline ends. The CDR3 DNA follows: TGCAGCGTTACTCCAGGGGATACGCAGTATTTT. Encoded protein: CSVTPGDTQYF.

CDR3 region: CASSLAAGATNQPQHF. CDR3 coding DNA: TGTGCCAGCAGCTTAGCAGCCGGGGCCACAAATCAGCCCCAGCATTTT. V gene TRBV7-8 combines with J gene TRBJ1-5, with D tentatively TRBD1 (5 bases). CDR1 and CDR2 from the germline V gene are SGHVS and FQNEAQ. The germline V and J ends were trimmed by 0 bases and 4 bases, with 13 bases remaining between them. The CDR3 is made up of 16 amino acids.

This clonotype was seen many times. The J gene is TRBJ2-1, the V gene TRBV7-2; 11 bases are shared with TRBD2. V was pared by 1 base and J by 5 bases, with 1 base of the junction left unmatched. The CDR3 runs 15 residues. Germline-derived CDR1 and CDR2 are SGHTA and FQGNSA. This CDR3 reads CASSLVAGGDNEQFF. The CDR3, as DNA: TGTGCCAGCAGCTTAGTAGCGGGAGGGGACAATGAGCAGTTCTTC.

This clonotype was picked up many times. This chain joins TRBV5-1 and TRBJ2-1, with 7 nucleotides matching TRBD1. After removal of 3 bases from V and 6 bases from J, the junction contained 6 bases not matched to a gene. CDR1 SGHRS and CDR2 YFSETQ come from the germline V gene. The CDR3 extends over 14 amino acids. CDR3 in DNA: TGCGCCAGCAGCTCCTCCAGGGGGTTCAATGAGCAGTTCTTC. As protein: CASSSSRGFNEQFF.

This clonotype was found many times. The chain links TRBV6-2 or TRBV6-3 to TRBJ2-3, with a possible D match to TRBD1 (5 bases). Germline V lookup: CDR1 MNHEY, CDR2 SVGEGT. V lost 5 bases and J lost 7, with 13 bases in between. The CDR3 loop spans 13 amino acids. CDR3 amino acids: CASSQGGRYTQYF. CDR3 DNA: TGTGCCAGCAGTCAGGGTGGCCGTTATACGCAGTATTTT.

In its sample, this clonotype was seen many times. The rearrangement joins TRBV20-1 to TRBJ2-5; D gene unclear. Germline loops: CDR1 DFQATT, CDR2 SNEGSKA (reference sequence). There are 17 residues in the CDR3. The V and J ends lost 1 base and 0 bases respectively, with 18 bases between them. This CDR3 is CSARGGPQAVNQETQYF. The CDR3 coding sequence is TGCAGTGCTAGAGGGGGTCCGCAGGCTGTAAACCAAGAGACCCAGTACTTC.

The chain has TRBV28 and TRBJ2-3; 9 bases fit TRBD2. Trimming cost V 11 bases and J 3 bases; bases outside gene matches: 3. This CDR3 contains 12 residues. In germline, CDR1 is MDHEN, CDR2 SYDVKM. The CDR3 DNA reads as TGTGCCGCGGGGGGGCCAACAGATACGCAGTATTTT. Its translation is CAAGGPTDTQYF.

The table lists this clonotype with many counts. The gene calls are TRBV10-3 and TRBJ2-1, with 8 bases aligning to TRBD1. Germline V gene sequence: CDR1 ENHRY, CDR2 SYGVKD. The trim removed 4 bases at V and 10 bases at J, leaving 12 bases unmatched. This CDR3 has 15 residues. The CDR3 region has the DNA TGTGCCATCAGTGGGGATCTGGACAGGGTAGACGAGCAGTTCTTC. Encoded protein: CAISGDLDRVDEQFF.

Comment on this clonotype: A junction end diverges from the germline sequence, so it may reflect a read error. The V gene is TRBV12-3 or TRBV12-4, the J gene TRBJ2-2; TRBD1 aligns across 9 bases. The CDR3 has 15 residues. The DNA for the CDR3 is TGTGCCAGCAGACAGGGGGCAGGGAACGCCGGGGAGCTGTTTTTT. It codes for CASRQGAGNAGELFF.

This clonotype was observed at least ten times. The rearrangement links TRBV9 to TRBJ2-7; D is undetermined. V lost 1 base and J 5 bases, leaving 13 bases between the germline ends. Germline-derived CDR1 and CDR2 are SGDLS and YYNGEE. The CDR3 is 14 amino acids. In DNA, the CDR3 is TGTGCCAGCAGCGTAAAAACAGCACCAGACGAGCAGTACTTC. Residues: CASSVKTAPDEQYF.

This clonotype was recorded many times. CDR3 DNA: TGCAGTGCTAGCCCCTGGGTAGCGGGGGGGACCTACAATGAGCAGTTCTTC. Translated: CSASPWVAGGTYNEQFF. The rearrangement links TRBV20-1 to TRBJ2-1; 11 positions match TRBD2. Trimming cost V 3 bases and J 2 bases; bases outside gene matches: 9. Germline CDR1 reads DFQATT; CDR2 reads SNEGSKA (reference sequence). The CDR3 sequence is 17 residues long.

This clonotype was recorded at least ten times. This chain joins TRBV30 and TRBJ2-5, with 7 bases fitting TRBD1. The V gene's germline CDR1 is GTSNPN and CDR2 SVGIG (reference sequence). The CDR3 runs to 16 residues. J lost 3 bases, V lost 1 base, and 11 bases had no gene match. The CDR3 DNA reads TGTGCCTGGAGTGCTTCACTAGACAGGGCGAAAGAGACCCAGTACTTC. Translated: CAWSASLDRAKETQYF.

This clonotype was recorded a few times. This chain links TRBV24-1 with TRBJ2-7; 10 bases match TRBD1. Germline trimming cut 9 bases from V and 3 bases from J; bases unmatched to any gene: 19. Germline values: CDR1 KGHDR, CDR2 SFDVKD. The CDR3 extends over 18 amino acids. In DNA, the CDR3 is TGTGCCACCCCACCAATTTCAATTCGACAGGGGGCTGACTACGAGCAGTACTTC. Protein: CATPPISIRQGADYEQYF.

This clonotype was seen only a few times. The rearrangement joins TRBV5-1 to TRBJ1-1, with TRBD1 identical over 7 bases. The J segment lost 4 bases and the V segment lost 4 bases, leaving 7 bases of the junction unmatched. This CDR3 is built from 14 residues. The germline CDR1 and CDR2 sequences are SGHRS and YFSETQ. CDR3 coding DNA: TGCGCCAGCAGCCCGGGCCCAGGGGGCACTGAAGCTTTCTTT. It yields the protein CASSPGPGGTEAFF.

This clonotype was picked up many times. CDR3 nucleotide sequence: TGTGCCAGCAGCGGGGACGGCTACGAGCAGTACTTC. Its protein is CASSGDGYEQYF. The rearrangement joins TRBV2 to TRBJ2-7, with D perhaps being TRBD1 or TRBD2 (5 bases each). V was trimmed by 6 bases and J by 3 bases, leaving 9 bases between them. Germline CDR1 is SNHLY and CDR2 is FYNNEI. This CDR3 comprises 12 residues.

The CDR3 is CASSPNGAQETQYF. CDR3 nucleotides: TGTGCCAGCTCCCCAAATGGAGCTCAAGAGACCCAGTACTTC. The gene calls are TRBV18 and TRBJ2-5; unclear D gene. The germline V gene encodes CDR1 KGHSH and CDR2 LQKENI. V gave up 6 bases and J gave up 2 bases, with 13 bases separating them. CDR3 length: 14 amino acids.

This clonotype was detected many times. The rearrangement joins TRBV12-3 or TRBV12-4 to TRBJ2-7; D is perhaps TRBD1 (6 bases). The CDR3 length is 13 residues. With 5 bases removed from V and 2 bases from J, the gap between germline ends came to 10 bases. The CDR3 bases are TGTGCCAGCAGTCCCGGACAGCCCTACGAGCAGTACTTC. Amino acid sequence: CASSPGQPYEQYF.

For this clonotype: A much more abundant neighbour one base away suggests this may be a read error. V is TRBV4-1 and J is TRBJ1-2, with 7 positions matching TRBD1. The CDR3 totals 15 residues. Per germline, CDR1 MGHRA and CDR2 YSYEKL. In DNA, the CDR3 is TGCGCCAACAGCGCCCAACAGGGGCTCCTTGATGGCTACACCTTC. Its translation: CANSAQQGLLDGYTF.

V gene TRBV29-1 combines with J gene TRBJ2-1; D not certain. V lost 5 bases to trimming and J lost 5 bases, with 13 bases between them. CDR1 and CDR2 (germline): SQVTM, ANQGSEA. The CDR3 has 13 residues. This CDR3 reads CSVSLAANNEQFF. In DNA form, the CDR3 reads TGCAGCGTTTCCCTCGCGGCGAACAATGAGCAGTTCTTC.

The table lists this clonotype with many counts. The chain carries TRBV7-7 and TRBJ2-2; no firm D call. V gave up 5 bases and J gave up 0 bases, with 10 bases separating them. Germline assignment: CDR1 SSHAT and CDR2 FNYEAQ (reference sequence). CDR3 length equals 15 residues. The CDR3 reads CASSPRTANTGELFF. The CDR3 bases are TGTGCCAGCAGCCCCAGGACGGCGAACACCGGGGAGCTGTTTTTT.

The CDR3 DNA reads as TGTGCCAGCAGCTTAACAGTCGAAGGGGAGCTGTTTTTT. Protein product: CASSLTVEGELFF. The rearrangement uses TRBV7-2 and TRBJ2-2; D is ambiguous. The CDR3 spans 13 residues. CDR1 and CDR2 (germline): SGHTA, FQGNSA. Trimming stripped 2 bases from V and 8 bases from J, with 9 bases between.